The 7 T cell receptor beta chains presented below share a single source sample, sequenced in a study of cytomegalovirus exposure and HLA in healthy donors. This table comes from immunoSEQ multiplex PCR, and its TCRdb copy is limited to in-frame clones, with some not included. The sample contains over 150,000 clones, about 85% of which appear only once. The specimen sequenced was PBMCs. These receptor sequences come from a man aged 18 to 35 in good health and CMV-seropositive.

The chain carries TRBV7-9 and TRBJ2-3; 9 bases are shared with TRBD2. CDR1 is SEHNR, CDR2 FQNEAQ, per germline (reference sequence). There are 18 residues in the CDR3. With V trimmed by 1 base and J by 0 bases, 8 bases remained unmatched. The CDR3: CASSLGSSGTPSTDTQYF. The CDR3, as DNA: TGTGCCAGCAGCTTAGGTTCTAGCGGGACGCCTAGCACAGATACGCAGTATTTT.

The chain couples TRBV4-2 to TRBJ1-5, with D unresolved. The CDR3 covers 14 residues. Trimming took off 0 bases at V and 6 bases at J, with 9 bases between the two ends. The germline gives CDR1 LGHNA, CDR2 YNFKEQ. The DNA for the CDR3 is TGTGCCAGCAGCCAAGAGGTCTCAGTTCAGCCCCAGCATTTT. Residues: CASSQEVSVQPQHF.

In its sample, this clone was seen once. The chain has TRBV5-1 and TRBJ2-2, with 14 nucleotides matching TRBD2. CDR1 SGHRS and CDR2 YFSETQ come from the germline V gene. V lost 4 bases, J lost 1 base, and 9 bases stayed unmatched. CDR3 length: 19 amino acids. The CDR3 DNA follows: TGCGCCAGCAGCACCACCGGGACTAGCGGGAGTGGGAACACCGGGGAGCTGTTTTTT. Translated, it gives CASSTTGTSGSGNTGELFF.

The gene calls are TRBV28 and TRBJ1-5; 7 bases line up with TRBD1. The CDR3 is 14 residues long. From germline, CDR1 is MDHEN and CDR2 SYDVKM. Losses at the gene ends were 6 bases for V and 2 bases for J; bases not matched to a gene: 4. In DNA form, the CDR3 reads TGTGCCAGCAGCCTCACAGGGGGCAATCAGCCCCAGCATTTT. This gives the protein CASSLTGGNQPQHF.

The chain combines TRBV15 with TRBJ1-1; no clear D. This CDR3 comprises 13 residues. Trimming stripped 0 bases from V and 11 bases from J, with 13 bases between. CDR1 is LNHNV, CDR2 YYDKDF, per germline (reference sequence). CDR3 sequence: CATSRDFPQMAFF. The CDR3 DNA reads as TGTGCCACCAGCAGAGATTTTCCCCAGATGGCTTTCTTT. The whole variable domain, filled in from reference TRBV15 and TRBJ1-1, reads DAMVIQNPRYQVTQFGKPVTLSCSQTLNHNVMYWYQQKSSQAPKLLFHYYDKDFNNEADTPDNFQSRRPNTSFCFLDIRSPGLGDTAMYLCATSRDFPQMAFFGQGTRLTVV.

The chain combines TRBV5-1 with TRBJ2-2; weak D call: TRBD1 (5 bases). This CDR3 has 17 residues. V lost 2 bases to trimming and J lost 6 bases, with 20 bases between them. Looked up from germline, CDR1 is SGHRS and CDR2 is YFSETQ. CDR3: CASSFLGAGKMSGELFF. Here the CDR3 DNA reads TGCGCCAGCAGCTTTCTTGGGGCAGGGAAAATGTCCGGGGAGCTGTTTTTT.

Here the CDR3 reads CASILLTRRTGKNQPQHF. CDR3 coding DNA: TGCGCCAGCATTCTGTTGACGCGGCGGACAGGGAAGAATCAGCCCCAGCATTTT. The V gene is TRBV5-1, the J gene TRBJ1-5, with 8 bases aligning to TRBD1. Germline-derived CDR1 and CDR2 are SGHRS and YFSETQ. J lost 4 bases, V lost 6 bases, and 18 bases had no gene match. This CDR3 spans 18 amino acids.